These 13 T cell receptor beta chains were all obtained from the same sample, sequenced in a study of CD4 T cells in relation to SARS-CoV-2 and coronaviruses. Profiling relied on immunoSEQ multiplex PCR, and the TCRdb table lists in-frame clones only, not all of them. Of fewer than 25,000 clones listed, approximately 82% are singletons. CD4+ T cells from unexposed donors were obtained before the COVID-19 pandemic (2011-2018). CD4+ T cells were isolated from the cells after about nine days of culture. No cognate antigen is known for these TCRs. Material: CD4+ T cells from PBMCs, cultured in vitro. The receptors were sampled from a human donor in good health.

The chain has TRBV5-1 and TRBJ2-3; the D is unclear. The CDR3 covers 11 residues. V gave up 3 bases and J gave up 5 bases, with 4 bases separating them. The germline V gene has CDR1 SGHRS and CDR2 YFSETQ. The CDR3 nucleotides are TGCGCCAGCAGCTCGGGAGATACGCAGTATTTT. It is translated as CASSSGDTQYF.

The V and J genes are TRBV5-1 and TRBJ2-7; 7 nucleotides match TRBD2. This CDR3 is 14 amino acids long. The germline CDR1 and CDR2 sequences are SGHRS and YFSETQ. With V trimmed by 2 bases and J by 2 bases, 4 bases remained unmatched. The CDR3 DNA is TGCGCCAGCAGCTTTATGGCGGGGGCCTACGAGCAGTACTTC. The encoded protein is CASSFMAGAYEQYF.

This clone appeared a single time. The chain has TRBV19 and TRBJ1-5, with D possibly TRBD1 on 6 matching bases. The CDR3 contains 15 residues. With 3 bases removed from V and 2 bases from J, the gap between germline ends came to 11 bases. Germline CDR1 reads LNHDA; CDR2 reads SQIVND (reference sequence). Written as DNA, the CDR3 is TGTGCCAGTAGTATCAACAGGGTGGGCAATCAGCCCCAGCATTTT. This codes for CASSINRVGNQPQHF.

CDR3 DNA: TGTGCCAGCAGCTTGTTGGGGACAGGGTACGCAGATACGCAGTATTTT. Translation gives CASSLLGTGYADTQYF. The chain couples TRBV11-1 to TRBJ2-3; TRBD1 matches at 9 bases. The CDR3 spans 16 residues. The J segment lost 4 bases and the V segment lost 3 bases, leaving 8 bases of the junction unmatched. CDR1 is SGHAT and CDR2 is FQDESV in the germline V gene (reference sequence).

In its sample, this clone was seen a few times. The V gene is TRBV5-1, the J gene TRBJ2-7, with D uncertain. Trimming cost V 0 bases and J 3 bases, with 10 bases left between them. CDR3 length: 14 amino acids. Germline V lookup: CDR1 SGHRS, CDR2 YFSETQ. CDR3 in amino acids: CASSLDRSLYEQYF. CDR3 sequence (DNA): TGCGCCAGCAGCTTGGATAGGAGCCTCTACGAGCAGTACTTC. The full variable domain, rest sourced from reference TRBV5-1 and TRBJ2-7, is KAGVTQTPRYLIKTRGQQVTLSCSPISGHRSVSWYQQTPGQGLQFLFEYFSETQRNKGNFPGRFSGRQFSNSRSEMNVSTLELGDSALYLCASSLDRSLYEQYFGPGTRLTVT.

This clone was observed a few times. Other DNA sequences in this specimen translate into the identical CDR3. The chain has TRBV6-5 and TRBJ2-7; D possibly corresponds to TRBD2 (5 bases). Germline lookup yields CDR1 MNHEY and CDR2 SVGAGI. This CDR3 contains 12 residues. V was trimmed by 2 bases and J by 6 bases, leaving 8 bases between them. The CDR3 bases are TGTGCCAGCAGTTACGCCGAGGGCGAGCAGTACTTC. Translation gives CASSYAEGEQYF.

V usage is TRBV4-1 and J usage is TRBJ2-3; D is ambiguous. V lost 0 bases to trimming and J lost 0 bases, with 4 bases between them. The germline gives CDR1 MGHRA, CDR2 YSYEKL. This CDR3 is 14 amino acids long. CDR3 residues: CASSQEGSTDTQYF. DNA for the CDR3: TGCGCCAGCAGCCAAGAAGGTAGCACAGATACGCAGTATTTT.

The chain couples TRBV4-3 to TRBJ1-1; perhaps TRBD1 as D (5 bases). This CDR3 comprises 16 residues. Per the germline V gene, CDR1 is LGHNA and CDR2 is YSLEER. Trimming stripped 2 bases from V and 1 base from J, with 14 bases between. CDR3 sequence: CASSQIPTASNTEAFF. CDR3 nucleotides: TGCGCCAGCAGCCAAATACCGACAGCTTCGAACACTGAAGCTTTCTTT.

This rearrangement joins TRBV5-1 to TRBJ1-1, with 11 bases identical to TRBD1. Trimming took 5 bases from V and 7 from J; bases not matched to a gene: 13. The germline CDR1 and CDR2 sequences are SGHRS and YFSETQ. The CDR3 contains 16 residues. The DNA of the CDR3 is TGCGCCAGCAGATCGCCGGGACAGGGGGTTTTTAGTGAAGCTTTCTTT. Translated: CASRSPGQGVFSEAFF.

V gene TRBV7-3 combines with J gene TRBJ2-2, with TRBD2 matching 11 bases. After removal of 6 bases from V and 4 bases from J, the junction contained 7 bases not matched to a gene. CDR3 length: 16 amino acids. Germline-derived CDR1 and CDR2 are SGHTA and FQGTGA. The CDR3 sequence is CASSQPLAGGTGELFF. The CDR3 DNA is TGTGCCAGCAGTCAGCCTCTAGCGGGAGGCACCGGGGAGCTGTTTTTT.

The V and J genes are TRBV3-1 (or the pseudogene TRBV3-2) and TRBJ1-5; the D is unclear. V lost 5 bases, J lost 4 bases, and 15 bases lay in between. CDR3 size: 15 residues. Germline CDR1 reads LGHDT; CDR2 reads YNNKEL (reference sequence). CDR3 nucleotides: TGTGCCAGCAGCAATGGGTTGGGTCTTAATCAGCCCCAGCATTTT. Its translation is CASSNGLGLNQPQHF.

V is TRBV7-2 and J is TRBJ2-5; possibly TRBD1 or TRBD2 for D (6 bases each). V lost 2 bases to trimming and J lost 7 bases, with 11 bases between them. This CDR3 has 13 amino acids. Germline V CDR1 and CDR2: SGHTA, FQGNSA. CDR3 DNA sequence: TGTGCCAGCAGCTTAAGGGGGGTCGGGACCCAGTACTTC. It encodes CASSLRGVGTQYF.

V is TRBV5-5 and J is TRBJ1-4, with D unclear. This CDR3 is 14 amino acids long. Germline loops: CDR1 SGHKS, CDR2 YYEKEE (reference sequence). The V end lost 6 bases, the J end lost 2 bases, and 11 bases lay between the germline ends. DNA for the CDR3: TGTGCCAGCACACTTAGGGTTACTAATGAAAAACTGTTTTTT. Its protein product is CASTLRVTNEKLFF. Looking up the rest from reference TRBV5-5 and TRBJ1-4 gives the full variable domain: DAGVTQSPTHLIKTRGQQVTLRCSPISGHKSVSWYQQVLGQGPQFIFQYYEKEERGRGNFPDRFSARQFPNYSSELNVNALLLGDSALYLCASTLRVTNEKLFFGSGTQLSVL.